What follows describes a single T cell receptor beta chain. Its antigen is currently unknown. The same CDR3 is also encoded by other DNA sequences in this sample. These data come from a study of shared clonotypes between healthy human individuals. Study-level background: The composition of the donors was a couple of women and a few men aged 18 to 49.

Source study methods: ImmunoSEQ output held junction-only sequences without quality scores, so filtering differed. This table comes from immunoSEQ multiplex PCR, and its TCRdb copy is limited to in-frame clones, with some not included. V and J calls plus clone size are reproduced from that table; the DNA served to infer D and trimming. The sample has 950,000 to 1,100,000 clones, around 74% seen once; the top ten hold approximately 1.5%. Germline-derived CDR1 and CDR2 are SGHRS and YFSETQ. The CDR3 has 13 residues. V was shortened by 1 base and J by 8 bases, with 7 bases between the two germline ends. Study results and limitations: Richness estimates generally favored naive over memory subsets.

Input material: memory CD4+ T cells sorted from blood. The subset here: CD45RA-negative fraction. This chain links TRBV5-1 with TRBJ1-6, with no clear D. This sequence originates from a young man in good health. CDR3 in amino acids: CASSLNSDSPLHF. Written as DNA, the CDR3 is TGCGCCAGCAGCTTGAACAGCGATTCACCCCTCCACTTT.